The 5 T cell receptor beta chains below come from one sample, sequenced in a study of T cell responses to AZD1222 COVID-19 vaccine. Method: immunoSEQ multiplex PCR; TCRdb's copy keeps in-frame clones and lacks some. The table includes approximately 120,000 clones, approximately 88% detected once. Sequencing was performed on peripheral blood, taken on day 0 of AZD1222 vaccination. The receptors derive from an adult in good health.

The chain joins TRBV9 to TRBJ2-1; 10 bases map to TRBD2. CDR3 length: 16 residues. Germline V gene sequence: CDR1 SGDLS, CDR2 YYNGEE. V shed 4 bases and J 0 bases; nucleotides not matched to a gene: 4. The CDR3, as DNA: TGTGCCAGCAGCACTAGCGGGGCTCCCTCCTACAATGAGCAGTTCTTC. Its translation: CASSTSGAPSYNEQFF.

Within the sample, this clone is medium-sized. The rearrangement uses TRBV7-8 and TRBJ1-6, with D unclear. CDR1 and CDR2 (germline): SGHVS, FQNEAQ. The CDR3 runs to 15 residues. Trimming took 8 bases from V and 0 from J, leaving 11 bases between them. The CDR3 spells CASLSGSSYNSPLHF. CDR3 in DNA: TGTGCCAGCCTCAGCGGGAGCTCCTATAATTCACCCCTCCACTTT. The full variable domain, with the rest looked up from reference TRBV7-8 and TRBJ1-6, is GAGVSQSPRYKVAKRGQDVALRCDPISGHVSLFWYQQALGQGPEFLTYFQNEAQLDKSGLPSDRFFAERPEGSVSTLKIQRTQQEDSAVYLCASLSGSSYNSPLHFGNGTRLTVT.

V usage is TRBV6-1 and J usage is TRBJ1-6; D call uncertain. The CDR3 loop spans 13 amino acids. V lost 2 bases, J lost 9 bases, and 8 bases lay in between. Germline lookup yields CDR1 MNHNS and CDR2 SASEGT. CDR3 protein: CASSEKASSPLHF. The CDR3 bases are TGTGCCAGCAGTGAAAAGGCGAGTTCACCCCTCCACTTT.

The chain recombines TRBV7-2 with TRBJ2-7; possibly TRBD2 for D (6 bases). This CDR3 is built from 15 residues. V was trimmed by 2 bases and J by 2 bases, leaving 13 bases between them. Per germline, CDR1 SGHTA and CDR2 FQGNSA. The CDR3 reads CASSLHRPGAYEQYF. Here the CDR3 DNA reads TGTGCCAGCAGCTTACACAGGCCGGGGGCCTACGAGCAGTACTTC.

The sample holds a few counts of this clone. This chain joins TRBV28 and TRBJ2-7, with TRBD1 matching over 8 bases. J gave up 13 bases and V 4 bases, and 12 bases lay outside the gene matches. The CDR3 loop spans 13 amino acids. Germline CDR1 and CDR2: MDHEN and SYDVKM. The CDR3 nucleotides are TGTGCCAGCAGTTCGACGTGGACAGGGCCGGGATACTTC. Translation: CASSSTWTGPGYF.